The 27 T cell receptor beta chains reported below all come from one sample, sequenced in a study of CD8 T cells in ankylosing spondylitis. Study-wide points: Ankylosing spondylitis blood appeared to be characterized by a TCR beta motif of eight highly homologous variants.

Their specific antigens are unknown. TCRdb reprocessed the 5' RACE reads via MiXCR and lists one record per CDR3 protein. Of approximately 520,000 distinct CDR3 sequences listed, approximately 5% were seen once; the top ten hold 3% to 4.5%. Sequencing input: blood, either unsorted or a sorted T cell fraction (not recorded which). The receptors come from a male donor with ankylosing spondylitis.

There are many counts of this clonotype. The V and J genes are TRBV28 and TRBJ2-3, with TRBD1 matching 7 bases. This CDR3 has 14 residues. Germline-derived CDR1 and CDR2 are MDHEN and SYDVKM. The ends lost 7 bases at V and 2 bases at J; junction bases unmatched: 6. The CDR3 here is CASINRGSTDTQYF. For the CDR3, the DNA is TGTGCCAGCATCAACAGGGGTTCCACAGATACGCAGTATTTT. The full variable domain, its missing parts supplied by reference TRBV28 and TRBJ2-3, is DVKVTQSSRYLVKRTGEKVFLECVQDMDHENMFWYRQDPGLGLRLIYFSYDVKMKEKGDIPEGYSVSREKKERFSLILESASTNQTSMYLCASINRGSTDTQYFGPGTRLTVL.

This clonotype was observed at least ten times. V usage is TRBV5-1 and J usage is TRBJ2-1; D uncertain. V dropped 6 bases and J dropped 2 bases, with 12 bases sitting between them. Germline V lookup: CDR1 SGHRS, CDR2 YFSETQ. The CDR3 covers 14 residues. CDR3 sequence (DNA): TGCGCCAGCAAGTCCAGCACAACCTACAATGAGCAGTTCTTC. Its protein product is CASKSSTTYNEQFF.

This clonotype was counted at least ten times. V is TRBV7-9 and J is TRBJ2-1, with 7 bases matching TRBD1. The CDR3 is 15 residues long. J lost 8 bases, V lost 7 bases, and 14 bases had no gene match. Germline-derived CDR1 and CDR2 are SEHNR and FQNEAQ (reference sequence). CDR3 DNA: TGTGCCAGCACCCCCCCGACAGGGAGTCGGGATGAGCAGTTCTTC. It is translated as CASTPPTGSRDEQFF.

In this sample, this clonotype turned up many times. The chain joins TRBV5-1 to TRBJ2-2; the D is unclear. Trimming cost V 4 bases and J 3 bases, with 4 bases left between them. This CDR3 spans 12 amino acids. CDR1 SGHRS and CDR2 YFSETQ come from the germline V gene. The CDR3 here is CASSMYTGELFF. The CDR3 DNA sequence: TGCGCCAGCAGCATGTACACCGGGGAGCTGTTTTTT.

This clonotype was found many times. The chain is built from TRBV7-9 and TRBJ1-1; D is ambiguous. Germline V gene sequence: CDR1 SEHNR, CDR2 FQNEAQ (reference sequence). There are 14 residues in the CDR3. V lost 0 bases to trimming and J lost 5 bases, with 10 bases between them. CDR3 bases: TGTGCCAGCAGCTTAGCAAGGGTAAGGACTGAAGCTTTCTTT. It translates to CASSLARVRTEAFF.

The CDR3 sequence: CASSLKTSGRNEQFF. The CDR3 DNA sequence: TGTGCCAGCAGCTTAAAAACTAGCGGGAGGAATGAGCAGTTCTTC. The V and J genes are TRBV11-2 and TRBJ2-1, with 12 bases lining up with TRBD2. The CDR3 sequence is 15 residues long. Germline V CDR1 and CDR2: SGHAT, FQNNGV. V was clipped by 2 bases and J by 7 bases; unmatched bases: 3.

In this sample, this clonotype turned up many times. The gene calls are TRBV6-6 and TRBJ2-7; D not resolved. Germline V gives CDR1 MNHNY, CDR2 SVGAGI (reference sequence). Trimming left V 8 bases short and J 7 bases short, with 18 bases between. CDR3 length equals 13 residues. Here the CDR3 DNA reads TGTGCCAGCGGTCCGAGGCCCCAGAGGGAGCAGTACTTC. Its translation: CASGPRPQREQYF.

This clonotype has at least ten counts. This chain joins TRBV6-2 or TRBV6-3 and TRBJ2-1; 10 bases line up with TRBD2. With V trimmed by 7 bases and J by 5 bases, 8 bases remained unmatched. This CDR3 has 15 residues. CDR1 is MNHEY, CDR2 SVGEGT, per germline. The CDR3 DNA follows: TGTGCCAGCAAAAACGGACTAGCGGCGAACAATGAGCAGTTCTTC. This encodes CASKNGLAANNEQFF.

This clonotype was counted at least ten times. V usage is TRBV5-1 and J usage is TRBJ2-1, with D unresolved. This CDR3 region has 16 residues. Trimming pared 4 bases from V and 1 base from J, leaving 15 bases between. Germline V CDR1 and CDR2: SGHRS, YFSETQ. The CDR3: CASSLAIDWSYNEQFF. CDR3 bases: TGCGCCAGCAGCCTGGCCATAGATTGGTCCTACAATGAGCAGTTCTTC. The full variable domain, in which reference TRBV5-1 and TRBJ2-1 provide the parts outside the CDR3, is KAGVTQTPRYLIKTRGQQVTLSCSPISGHRSVSWYQQTPGQGLQFLFEYFSETQRNKGNFPGRFSGRQFSNSRSEMNVSTLELGDSALYLCASSLAIDWSYNEQFFGPGTRLTVL.

The sample holds a few counts of this clonotype. The chain's CDR3 is CASSLDFAGWDEQYF. DNA of the CDR3: TGTGCCAGCAGCTTAGATTTTGCGGGTTGGGACGAGCAGTACTTC. The V gene is TRBV7-2, the J gene TRBJ2-7; D possibly corresponds to TRBD2 (5 bases). V shed 1 base and J shed 5 bases, with 15 bases lying between them. Germline V gene data show CDR1 as SGHTA and CDR2 as FQGNSA. The CDR3 runs 15 residues.

In its sample, this clonotype was seen many times. The genes are TRBV3-1 and TRBJ2-1; 8 bases line up with TRBD1. V was clipped by 3 bases and J by 0 bases; unmatched bases: 10. Germline values: CDR1 LGHDT, CDR2 YNNKEL (reference sequence). The CDR3 consists of 18 residues. The chain's CDR3 is CASSQEPYRGSSYNEQFF. CDR3 DNA sequence: TGTGCCAGCAGCCAGGAACCATACAGGGGGAGCTCCTACAATGAGCAGTTCTTC.

The chain joins TRBV4-1 to TRBJ2-7, with TRBD1 matching 7 bases. This CDR3 has 15 residues. Per germline, CDR1 MGHRA and CDR2 YSYEKL. V lost 0 bases and J lost 6; bases outside the gene matches: 8. CDR3 protein: CASSQDRDSVIEQYF. The CDR3 region has the DNA TGCGCCAGCAGCCAAGATAGGGACAGCGTCATCGAGCAGTACTTC.

This clonotype showed up many times. The chain has TRBV27 and TRBJ1-1; 10 bases match TRBD1. The CDR3 length is 14 residues. Germline lookup yields CDR1 MNHEY and CDR2 SMNVEV (reference sequence). V shed 3 bases and J 7 bases; nucleotides not matched to a gene: 5. In nucleotides, the CDR3 is TGTGCCAGCAGTTTGACAGGGGGCGAAGGTGAAGCTTTCTTT. It encodes CASSLTGGEGEAFF.

This clonotype was counted ten times or more. CDR3 protein: CASSRLYEQYF. The CDR3 region has the DNA TGTGCCAGCAGCCGGCTTTACGAGCAGTACTTC. The rearrangement uses TRBV28 and TRBJ2-7; D not resolved. There are 11 residues in the CDR3. V shed 6 bases and J shed 4 bases, with 7 bases lying between them. The germline CDR1 and CDR2 sequences are MDHEN and SYDVKM.

This clonotype occurred a few times. V and J are TRBV5-1 and TRBJ2-1, with a tentative D call TRBD2 (6 bases). The germline V and J ends were trimmed by 0 bases and 7 bases, with 14 bases remaining between them. The CDR3 has 15 residues. CDR1 SGHRS and CDR2 YFSETQ come from the germline V gene. The CDR3 sequence is CASSLDHPAGNEQFF. CDR3 nucleotides: TGCGCCAGCAGCTTGGATCACCCCGCGGGAAATGAGCAGTTCTTC.

At least ten counts were recorded for this clonotype. V and J are TRBV4-2 and TRBJ1-1; unclear D gene. V lost 0 bases and J lost 1, with 9 bases in between. Germline V gene sequence: CDR1 LGHNA, CDR2 YNFKEQ. The CDR3 has 15 amino acids. Here the CDR3 DNA reads TGTGCCAGCAGCCAAGATTTAGGAGGGAACACTGAAGCTTTCTTT. It codes for CASSQDLGGNTEAFF.

This clonotype was recorded at least ten times. This chain uses TRBV6-1 with TRBJ1-2, with 9 bases matching TRBD1. Per germline, CDR1 MNHNS and CDR2 SASEGT. The CDR3 is made up of 15 amino acids. V lost 2 bases to trimming and J lost 5 bases; unmatched junction nucleotides: 6. CDR3 amino acids: CASSEQTGTGYGYTF. CDR3 DNA sequence: TGTGCCAGCAGTGAACAGACCGGGACAGGGTATGGCTACACCTTC.

This clonotype was counted ten times or more. The gene calls are TRBV5-1 and TRBJ2-2; D unclear. Germline-derived CDR1 and CDR2 are SGHRS and YFSETQ. The CDR3 covers 15 residues. V dropped 4 bases and J dropped 7 bases, with 17 bases sitting between them. In nucleotides, the CDR3 is TGCGCCAGCAGCCGCGACTCTATACCGAGCGGGGAGCTGTTTTTT. Its protein is CASSRDSIPSGELFF. The variable domain in full, completed from reference TRBV5-1 and TRBJ2-2, reads KAGVTQTPRYLIKTRGQQVTLSCSPISGHRSVSWYQQTPGQGLQFLFEYFSETQRNKGNFPGRFSGRQFSNSRSEMNVSTLELGDSALYLCASSRDSIPSGELFFGEGSRLTVL.

This clonotype has at least ten counts. The V call is TRBV12-3 or TRBV12-4, the J call TRBJ1-5; D gene ambiguous. Between the trimmed V and J ends, which lost 3 bases and 11 bases, there was a span of 14 bases. CDR3 length: 13 amino acids. CDR3 nucleotides: TGTGCCAGCAGTTTTGCGGTACGCACGGCCCAGCATTTT. The encoded protein is CASSFAVRTAQHF.

This clonotype was detected ten times or more. The junction differs from germline at one of its ends, possibly a read error. The V call is TRBV4-2, the J call TRBJ2-1; D is unclear. Germline CDR1 LGHNA, CDR2 YNFKEQ. The CDR3 extends over 13 amino acids. CDR3 nucleotide sequence: TGTGCCAGCAGCCAAGATCTTAGGGAATTGATGGTCTTC. Amino acids: CASSQDLRELMVF.

This clonotype has at least ten counts. The chain links TRBV6-5 to TRBJ2-1; tentatively, D is TRBD2 (6 bases). Germline V gene data show CDR1 as MNHEY and CDR2 as SVGAGI. With 4 bases removed from V and 3 bases from J, the gap between germline ends came to 19 bases. This CDR3 is built from 17 residues. CDR3 protein: CASSFPTSPLDYNEQFF. The CDR3 DNA sequence: TGTGCCAGCAGTTTCCCCACTAGCCCCCTCGACTACAATGAGCAGTTCTTC.

This clonotype appeared many times. The V call is TRBV9, the J call TRBJ2-6; D is unclear. This CDR3 region has 14 residues. V lost 4 bases and J 2 bases, leaving 7 bases between the germline ends. The germline CDR1 and CDR2 sequences are SGDLS and YYNGEE. CDR3 coding DNA: TGTGCCAGCAGCTTCCAACCTGGGGCCAACGTCCTGACTTTC. It encodes CASSFQPGANVLTF.

This clonotype was counted at least ten times. The CDR3: CASNPSGSTETQYF. The CDR3 coding sequence is TGCGCCAGCAACCCTAGCGGGAGTACTGAGACCCAGTACTTC. This chain uses TRBV5-1 with TRBJ2-5, with TRBD2 identical over 10 bases. Germline CDR1 is SGHRS and CDR2 is YFSETQ. The CDR3 totals 14 residues. V gave up 6 bases and J gave up 5 bases; unmatched junction bases: 7.

The chain links TRBV15 to TRBJ2-3; a weak D match, TRBD2 (6 bases). Deletions cut 1 base from V and 2 bases from J, with 16 bases between. The CDR3 covers 17 residues. Germline V gene lookup returns CDR1 LNHNV and CDR2 YYDKDF (reference sequence). This chain's CDR3 is CATSRGLTGTLTDTQYF. DNA for the CDR3: TGTGCCACCAGCAGAGGACTGACCGGGACTCTCACAGATACGCAGTATTTT.

This clonotype showed up just once. The chain combines TRBV27 with TRBJ2-7, with D perhaps assigned TRBD1 or TRBD2 (5 bases each). The CDR3 has 16 residues. Germline loops: CDR1 MNHEY, CDR2 SMNVEV (reference sequence). Trimming shortened V by 1 base and J by 3 bases, and 16 bases separated the two germline ends. The chain's CDR3 is CASSLLPGRTFYEQYF. For the CDR3, the DNA is TGTGCCAGCAGTTTATTGCCGGGACGGACCTTCTACGAGCAGTACTTC.

This clonotype was counted ten times or more. This sequence joins TRBV24-1 and TRBJ2-4; 8 bases align to TRBD1. The ends lost 4 bases at V and 6 bases at J; junction bases unmatched: 7. Germline CDR1 KGHDR, CDR2 SFDVKD. The CDR3 contains 15 residues. The CDR3 DNA reads as TGTGCCACCAGTGACCCTGACAGGGGAGCAAACATTCAGTACTTC. This gives the protein CATSDPDRGANIQYF.

This clonotype has a count of ten or more. This rearrangement joins TRBV7-9 to TRBJ2-6; maybe TRBD2 (5 bases). CDR3 length equals 16 residues. Trimming shortened V by 5 bases and J by 2 bases, and 13 bases separated the two germline ends. CDR1 is SEHNR and CDR2 is FQNEAQ in the germline V gene (reference sequence). The CDR3 protein is CASSGADWAGANVLTF. CDR3 nucleotide sequence: TGTGCCAGCAGCGGAGCGGATTGGGCTGGGGCCAACGTCCTGACTTTC.